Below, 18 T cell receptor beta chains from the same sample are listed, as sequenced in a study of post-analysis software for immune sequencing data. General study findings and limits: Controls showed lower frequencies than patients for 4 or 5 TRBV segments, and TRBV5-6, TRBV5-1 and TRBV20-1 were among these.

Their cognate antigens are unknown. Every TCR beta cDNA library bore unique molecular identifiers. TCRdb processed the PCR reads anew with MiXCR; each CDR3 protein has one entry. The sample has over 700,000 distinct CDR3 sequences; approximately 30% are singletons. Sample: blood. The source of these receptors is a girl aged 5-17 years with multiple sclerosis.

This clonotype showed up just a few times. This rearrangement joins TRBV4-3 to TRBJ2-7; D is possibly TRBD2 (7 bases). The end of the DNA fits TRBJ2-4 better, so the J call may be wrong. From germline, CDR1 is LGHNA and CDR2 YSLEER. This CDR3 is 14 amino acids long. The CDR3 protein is CASSQVLGGDIQYF. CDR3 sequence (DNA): TGCGCCAGCAGCCAAGTTCTAGGGGGGGACATTCAGTACTTC.

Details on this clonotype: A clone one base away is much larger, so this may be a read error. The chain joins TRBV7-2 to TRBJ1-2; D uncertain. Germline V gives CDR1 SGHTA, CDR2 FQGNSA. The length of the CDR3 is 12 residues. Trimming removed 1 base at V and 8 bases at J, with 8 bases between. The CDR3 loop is CASSLDSTGYTF. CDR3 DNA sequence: TGTGCCAGCAGCTTAGATTCCACGGGCTACACCTTC.

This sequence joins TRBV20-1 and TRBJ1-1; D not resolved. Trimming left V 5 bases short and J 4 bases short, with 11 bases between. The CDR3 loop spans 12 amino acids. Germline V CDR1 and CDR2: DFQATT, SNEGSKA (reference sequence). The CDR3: CSALILVTEAFF. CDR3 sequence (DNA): TGCAGTGCTCTGATTTTAGTCACTGAAGCTTTCTTT.

The CDR3 here is CSAKRDSSNQPQHF. CDR3 bases: TGCAGTGCTAAACGGGACAGCAGCAATCAGCCCCAGCATTTT. J is TRBJ1-5 and V is TRBV20-1, with TRBD1 matching over 7 bases. The germline gives CDR1 DFQATT, CDR2 SNEGSKA (reference sequence). The CDR3 spans 14 residues. Germline trimming cut 4 bases from V and 1 base from J; bases unmatched to any gene: 4.

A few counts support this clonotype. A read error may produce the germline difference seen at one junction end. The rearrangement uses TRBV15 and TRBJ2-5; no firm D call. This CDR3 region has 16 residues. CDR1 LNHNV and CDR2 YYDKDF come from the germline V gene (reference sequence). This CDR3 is CATSRVNILESETQYF. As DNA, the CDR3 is TGTGCCACCAGTAGAGTAAATATTCTGGAGTCGGAGACCCAGTACTTC.

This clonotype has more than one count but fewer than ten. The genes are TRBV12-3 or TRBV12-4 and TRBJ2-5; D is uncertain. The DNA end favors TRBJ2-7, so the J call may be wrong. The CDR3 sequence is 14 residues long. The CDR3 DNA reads TGTGCCAGCAGTTTAAGCCTAATGGGGTTCGAGCAGTACTTC. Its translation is CASSLSLMGFEQYF.

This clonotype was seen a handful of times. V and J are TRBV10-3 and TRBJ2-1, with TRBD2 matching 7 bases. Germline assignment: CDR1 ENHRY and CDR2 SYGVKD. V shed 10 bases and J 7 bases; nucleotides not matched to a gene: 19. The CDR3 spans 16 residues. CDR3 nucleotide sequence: TGTGCCACCAACCCGCGCGGGAGCCCCGGGGTAAATGAGCAGTTCTTC. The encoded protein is CATNPRGSPGVNEQFF.

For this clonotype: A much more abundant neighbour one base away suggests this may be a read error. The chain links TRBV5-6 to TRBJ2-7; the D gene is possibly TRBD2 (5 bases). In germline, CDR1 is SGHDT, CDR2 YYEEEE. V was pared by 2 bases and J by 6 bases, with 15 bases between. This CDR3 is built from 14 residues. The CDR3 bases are TGTGCCAGCAGCTTCATGGCGGGTCCTATCGAGCAGTACTTC. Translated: CASSFMAGPIEQYF.

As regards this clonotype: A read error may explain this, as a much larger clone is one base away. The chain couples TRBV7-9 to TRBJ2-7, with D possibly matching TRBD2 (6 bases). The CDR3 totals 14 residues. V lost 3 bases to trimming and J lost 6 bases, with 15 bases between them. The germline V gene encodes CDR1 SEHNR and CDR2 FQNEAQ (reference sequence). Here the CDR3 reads CASSLEGPGPEQYF. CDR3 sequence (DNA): TGTGCCAGCAGCTTGGAGGGACCAGGCCCCGAGCAGTACTTC.

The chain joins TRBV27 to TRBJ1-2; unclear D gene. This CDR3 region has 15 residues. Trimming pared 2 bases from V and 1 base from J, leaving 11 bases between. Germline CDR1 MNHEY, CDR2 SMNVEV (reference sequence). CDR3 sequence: CASSLSVGGNYGYTF. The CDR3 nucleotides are TGTGCCAGCAGTTTAAGTGTCGGCGGTAACTATGGCTACACCTTC.

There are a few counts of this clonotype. The CDR3 protein is CAIRDGQENTGELFF. The CDR3, as DNA: TGTGCCATCAGGGACGGACAGGAGAACACCGGGGAGCTGTTTTTT. This sequence joins TRBV10-3 and TRBJ2-2; the match to TRBD1 covers 7 bases. The trim removed 6 bases at V and 1 base at J, leaving 5 bases unmatched. The CDR3 spans 15 residues. Germline V gene lookup returns CDR1 ENHRY and CDR2 SYGVKD.

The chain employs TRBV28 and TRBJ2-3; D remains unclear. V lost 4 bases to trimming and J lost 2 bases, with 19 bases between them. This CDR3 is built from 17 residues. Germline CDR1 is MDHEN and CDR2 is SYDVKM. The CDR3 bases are TGTGCCAGCAGTTCACTCCACTCCTCCCCGTCCACAGATACGCAGTATTTT. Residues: CASSSLHSSPSTDTQYF.

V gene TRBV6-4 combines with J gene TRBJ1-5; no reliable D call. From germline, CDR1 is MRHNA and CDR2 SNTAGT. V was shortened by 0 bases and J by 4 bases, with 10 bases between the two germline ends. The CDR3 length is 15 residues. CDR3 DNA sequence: TGTGCCAGCAGTGACTCGGGAATCCCGAATCAGCCCCAGCATTTT. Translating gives CASSDSGIPNQPQHF.

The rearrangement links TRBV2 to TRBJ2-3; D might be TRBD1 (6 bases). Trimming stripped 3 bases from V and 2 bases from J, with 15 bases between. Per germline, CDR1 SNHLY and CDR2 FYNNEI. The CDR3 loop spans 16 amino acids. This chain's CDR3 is CASSEQDSIITDTQYF. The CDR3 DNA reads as TGTGCCAGCAGTGAGCAGGACAGTATAATCACAGATACGCAGTATTTT. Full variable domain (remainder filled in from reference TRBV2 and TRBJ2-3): EPEVTQTPSHQVTQMGQEVILRCVPISNHLYFYWYRQILGQKVEFLVSFYNNEISEKSEIFDDQFSVERPDGSNFTLKIRSTKLEDSAMYFCASSEQDSIITDTQYFGPGTRLTVL.

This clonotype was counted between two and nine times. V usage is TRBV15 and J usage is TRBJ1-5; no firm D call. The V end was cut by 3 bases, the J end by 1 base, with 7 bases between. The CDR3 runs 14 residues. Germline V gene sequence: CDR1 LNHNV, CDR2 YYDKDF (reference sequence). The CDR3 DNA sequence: TGTGCCACCAGCAGGGTGGACAGCAATCAGCCCCAGCATTTT. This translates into CATSRVDSNQPQHF.

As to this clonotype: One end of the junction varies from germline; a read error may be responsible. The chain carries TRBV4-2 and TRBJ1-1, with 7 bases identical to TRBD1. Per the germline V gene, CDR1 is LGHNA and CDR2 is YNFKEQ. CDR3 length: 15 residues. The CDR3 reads CASSQERGLNPEAFF. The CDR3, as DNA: TGTGCCAGCAGCCAAGAGAGGGGGCTGAACCCTGAAGCTTTCTTT.

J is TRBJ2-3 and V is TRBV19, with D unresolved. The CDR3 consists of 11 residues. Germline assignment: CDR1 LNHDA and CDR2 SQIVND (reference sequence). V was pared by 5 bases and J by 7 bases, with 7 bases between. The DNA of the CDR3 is TGTGCCAGTAGTTCTCTATATACGCAGTATTTT. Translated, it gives CASSSLYTQYF.

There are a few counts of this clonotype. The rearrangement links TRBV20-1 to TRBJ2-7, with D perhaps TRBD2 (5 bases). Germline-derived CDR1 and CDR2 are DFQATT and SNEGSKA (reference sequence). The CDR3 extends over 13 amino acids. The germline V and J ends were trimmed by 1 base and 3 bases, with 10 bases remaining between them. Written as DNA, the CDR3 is TGCAGTGCTAGAGGGACGGGATACTACGAGCAGTACTTC. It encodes CSARGTGYYEQYF.